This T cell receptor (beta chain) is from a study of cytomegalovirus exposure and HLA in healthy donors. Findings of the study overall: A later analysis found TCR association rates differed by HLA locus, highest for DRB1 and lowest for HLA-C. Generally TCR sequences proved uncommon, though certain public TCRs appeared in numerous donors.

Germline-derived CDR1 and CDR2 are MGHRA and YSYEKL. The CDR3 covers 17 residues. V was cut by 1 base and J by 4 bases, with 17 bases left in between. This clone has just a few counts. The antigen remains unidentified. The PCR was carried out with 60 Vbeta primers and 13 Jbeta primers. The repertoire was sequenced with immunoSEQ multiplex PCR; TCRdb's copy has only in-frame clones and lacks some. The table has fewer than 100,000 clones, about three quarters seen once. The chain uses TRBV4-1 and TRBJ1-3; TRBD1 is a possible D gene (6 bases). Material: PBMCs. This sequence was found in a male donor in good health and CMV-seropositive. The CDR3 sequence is CASSQASQGSGGNTIYF. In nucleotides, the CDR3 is TGCGCCAGCAGCCAAGCTTCTCAGGGGTCCGGCGGAAACACCATATATTTT.